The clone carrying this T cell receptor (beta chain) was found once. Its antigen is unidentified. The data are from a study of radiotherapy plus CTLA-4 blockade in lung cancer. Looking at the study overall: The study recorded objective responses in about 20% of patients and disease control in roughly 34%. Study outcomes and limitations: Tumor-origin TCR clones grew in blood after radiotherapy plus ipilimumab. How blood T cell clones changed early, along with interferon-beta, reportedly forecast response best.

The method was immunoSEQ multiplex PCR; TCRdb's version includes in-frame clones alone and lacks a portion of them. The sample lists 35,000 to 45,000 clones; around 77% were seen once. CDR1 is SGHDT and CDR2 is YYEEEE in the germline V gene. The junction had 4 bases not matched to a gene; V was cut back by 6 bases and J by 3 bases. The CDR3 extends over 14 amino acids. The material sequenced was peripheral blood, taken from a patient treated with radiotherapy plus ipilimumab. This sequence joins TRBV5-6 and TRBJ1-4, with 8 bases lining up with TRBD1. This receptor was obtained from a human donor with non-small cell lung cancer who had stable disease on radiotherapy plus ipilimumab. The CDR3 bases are TGTGCCAGCACCCGGACAGGGTCTAATGAAAAACTGTTTTTT. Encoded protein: CASTRTGSNEKLFF.